This T cell receptor (beta chain) was sequenced in a study of cytomegalovirus exposure and HLA in healthy donors. The length of the CDR3 is 14 residues. Trimming cost V 4 bases and J 3 bases; bases outside gene matches: 6. Germline loops: CDR1 SGHVS, CDR2 FQNEAQ. Use of 60 Vbeta and 13 Jbeta primers characterized the PCR. Assay: immunoSEQ multiplex PCR; the TCRdb copy retains only in-frame clones and omits some. This sample has approximately 93,000 clones; more than 70% occur once, and the top ten carry about 4%. The material sequenced was PBMCs. This receptor was taken from a middle-aged woman in good health and CMV-seronegative. The rearrangement uses TRBV7-8 and TRBJ2-7, with 7 bases identical to TRBD1. CDR3 sequence reads: CASSYSTGSYEQYF. CDR3 nucleotides: TGTGCCAGCAGCTATTCGACAGGGAGCTACGAGCAGTACTTC. The complete variable domain, with remaining parts taken from reference TRBV7-8 and TRBJ2-7, reads GAGVSQSPRYKVAKRGQDVALRCDPISGHVSLFWYQQALGQGPEFLTYFQNEAQLDKSGLPSDRFFAERPEGSVSTLKIQRTQQEDSAVYLCASSYSTGSYEQYFGPGTRLTVT.